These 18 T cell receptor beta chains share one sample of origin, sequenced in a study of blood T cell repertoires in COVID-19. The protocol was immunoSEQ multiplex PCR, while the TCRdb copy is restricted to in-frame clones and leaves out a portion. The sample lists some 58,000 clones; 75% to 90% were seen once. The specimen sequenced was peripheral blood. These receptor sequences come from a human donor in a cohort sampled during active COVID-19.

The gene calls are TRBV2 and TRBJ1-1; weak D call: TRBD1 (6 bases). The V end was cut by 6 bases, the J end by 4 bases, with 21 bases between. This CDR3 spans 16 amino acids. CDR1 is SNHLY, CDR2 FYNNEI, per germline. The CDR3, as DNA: TGTGCCAGCAGCGGGGGGCCATACAGGGCGGGCACTGAAGCTTTCTTT. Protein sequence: CASSGGPYRAGTEAFF.

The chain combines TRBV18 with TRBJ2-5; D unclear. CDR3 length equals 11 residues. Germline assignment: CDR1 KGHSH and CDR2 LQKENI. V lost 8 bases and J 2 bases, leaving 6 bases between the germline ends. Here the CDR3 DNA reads TGTGCCAGCCACGGGCAAGAGACCCAGTACTTC. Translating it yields CASHGQETQYF.

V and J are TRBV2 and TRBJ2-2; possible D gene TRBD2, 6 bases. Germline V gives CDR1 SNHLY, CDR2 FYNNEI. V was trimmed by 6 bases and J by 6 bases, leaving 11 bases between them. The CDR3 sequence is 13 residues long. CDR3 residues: CASSTSRAGELFF. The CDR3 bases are TGTGCCAGCAGCACTAGCAGAGCCGGGGAGCTGTTTTTT. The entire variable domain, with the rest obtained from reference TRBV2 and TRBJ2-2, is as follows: EPEVTQTPSHQVTQMGQEVILRCVPISNHLYFYWYRQILGQKVEFLVSFYNNEISEKSEIFDDQFSVERPDGSNFTLKIRSTKLEDSAMYFCASSTSRAGELFFGEGSRLTVL.

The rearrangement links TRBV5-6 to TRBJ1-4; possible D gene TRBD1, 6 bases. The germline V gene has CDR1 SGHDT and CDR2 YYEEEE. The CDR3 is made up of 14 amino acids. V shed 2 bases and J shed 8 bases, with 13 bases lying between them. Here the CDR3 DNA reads TGTGCCAGCAGCTTACAGGGTTGGAGCGAAAAACTGTTTTTT. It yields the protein CASSLQGWSEKLFF.

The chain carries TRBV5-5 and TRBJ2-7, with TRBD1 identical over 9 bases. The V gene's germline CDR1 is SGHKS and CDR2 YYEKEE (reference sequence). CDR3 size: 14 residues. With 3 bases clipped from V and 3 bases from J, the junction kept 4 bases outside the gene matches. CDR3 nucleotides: TGTGCCAGCAGCTCGGGACAGGGTGGCTACGAGCAGTACTTC. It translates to CASSSGQGGYEQYF.

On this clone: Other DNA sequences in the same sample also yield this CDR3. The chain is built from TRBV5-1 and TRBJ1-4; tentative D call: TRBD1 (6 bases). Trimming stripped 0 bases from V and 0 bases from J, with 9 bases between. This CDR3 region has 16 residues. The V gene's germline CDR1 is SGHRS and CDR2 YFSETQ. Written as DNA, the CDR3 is TGCGCCAGCAGCTTGGGGACAGTTGCAACTAATGAAAAACTGTTTTTT. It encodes CASSLGTVATNEKLFF.

The CDR3 is CASSPRRGQPQHF. DNA for the CDR3: TGCGCCAGCAGCCCCCGGAGAGGGCAGCCCCAGCATTTT. The chain is built from TRBV4-3 and TRBJ1-5; D not resolved. Between the trimmed V and J ends, which lost 4 bases and 7 bases, there was a span of 11 bases. CDR1 and CDR2 from the germline V gene are LGHNA and YSLEER. The CDR3 extends over 13 amino acids.

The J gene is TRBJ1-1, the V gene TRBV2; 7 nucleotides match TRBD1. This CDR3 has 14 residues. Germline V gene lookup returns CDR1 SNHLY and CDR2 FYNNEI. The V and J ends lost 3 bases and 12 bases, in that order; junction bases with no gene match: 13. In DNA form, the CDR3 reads TGTGCCAGCAGTGATGAGACAGGGTTAAGGGGAACTTTCTTT. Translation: CASSDETGLRGTFF.

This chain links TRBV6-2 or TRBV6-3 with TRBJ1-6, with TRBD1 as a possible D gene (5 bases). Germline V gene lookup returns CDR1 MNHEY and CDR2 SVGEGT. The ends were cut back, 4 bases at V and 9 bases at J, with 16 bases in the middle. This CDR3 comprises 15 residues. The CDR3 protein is CASSFRGLLGSPLHF. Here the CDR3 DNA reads TGTGCCAGCAGTTTTAGGGGACTGCTGGGTTCACCCCTCCACTTT.

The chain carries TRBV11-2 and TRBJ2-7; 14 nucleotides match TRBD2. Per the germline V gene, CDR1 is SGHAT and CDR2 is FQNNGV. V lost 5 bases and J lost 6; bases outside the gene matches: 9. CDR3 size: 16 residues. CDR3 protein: CASSPGLAGALGEQYF. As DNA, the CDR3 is TGTGCCAGCAGCCCGGGACTAGCGGGGGCCCTGGGCGAGCAGTACTTC.

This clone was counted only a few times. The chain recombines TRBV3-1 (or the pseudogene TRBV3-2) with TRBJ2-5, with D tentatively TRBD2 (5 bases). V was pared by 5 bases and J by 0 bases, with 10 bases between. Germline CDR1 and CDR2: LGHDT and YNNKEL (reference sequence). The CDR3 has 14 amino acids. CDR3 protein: CASSARGYQETQYF. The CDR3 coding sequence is TGTGCCAGCAGCGCCCGAGGGTACCAAGAGACCCAGTACTTC.

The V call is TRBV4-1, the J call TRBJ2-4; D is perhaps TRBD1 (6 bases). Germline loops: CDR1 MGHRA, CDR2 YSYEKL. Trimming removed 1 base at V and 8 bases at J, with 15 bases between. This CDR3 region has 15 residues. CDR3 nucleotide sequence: TGCGCCAGCAGCCAAGGAGTACAGGGTCGGTACATTCAGTACTTC. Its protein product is CASSQGVQGRYIQYF.

This CDR3 is CASSQLISGSSYEQYF. For the CDR3, the DNA is TGTGCCAGCAGCCAACTGATTAGCGGGAGCTCCTACGAGCAGTACTTC. The gene calls are TRBV4-2 and TRBJ2-7; 9 nucleotides match TRBD2. This CDR3 is built from 16 residues. Looked up from germline, CDR1 is LGHNA and CDR2 is YNFKEQ. Germline trimming cut 2 bases from V and 0 bases from J; bases unmatched to any gene: 5.

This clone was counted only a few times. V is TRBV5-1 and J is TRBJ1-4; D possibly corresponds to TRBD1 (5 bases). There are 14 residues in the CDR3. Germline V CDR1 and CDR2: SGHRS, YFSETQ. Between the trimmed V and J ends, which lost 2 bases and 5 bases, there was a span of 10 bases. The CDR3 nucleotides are TGCGCCAGCAGCTTCATGGGGCGAAATGAAAAACTGTTTTTT. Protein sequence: CASSFMGRNEKLFF.

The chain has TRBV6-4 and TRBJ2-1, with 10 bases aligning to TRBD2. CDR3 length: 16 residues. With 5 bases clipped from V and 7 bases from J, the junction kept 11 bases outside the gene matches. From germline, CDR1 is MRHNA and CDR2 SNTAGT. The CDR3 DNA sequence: TGTGCCAGCAGTAAACTAAGCGGGGGGGCCGCGAATGAGCAGTTCTTC. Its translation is CASSKLSGGAANEQFF.

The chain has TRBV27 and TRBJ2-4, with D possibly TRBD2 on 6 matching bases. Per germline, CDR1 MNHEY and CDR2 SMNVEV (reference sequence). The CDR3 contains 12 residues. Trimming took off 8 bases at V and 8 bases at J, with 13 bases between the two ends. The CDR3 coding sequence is TGTGCCAGCTCGACTAGGGGAGACATTCAGTACTTC. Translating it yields CASSTRGDIQYF.

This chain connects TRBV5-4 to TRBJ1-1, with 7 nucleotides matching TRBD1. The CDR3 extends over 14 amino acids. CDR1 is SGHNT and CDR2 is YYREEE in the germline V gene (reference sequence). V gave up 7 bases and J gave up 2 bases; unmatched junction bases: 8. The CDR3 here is CASGPGQLNTEAFF. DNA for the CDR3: TGTGCCAGCGGACCGGGACAGCTAAACACTGAAGCTTTCTTT. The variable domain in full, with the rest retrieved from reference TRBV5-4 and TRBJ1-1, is ETGVTQSPTHLIKTRGQQVTLRCSSQSGHNTVSWYQQALGQGPQFIFQYYREEENGRGNFPPRFSGLQFPNYSSELNVNALELDDSALYLCASGPGQLNTEAFFGQGTRLTVV.

The CDR3 region is CASSIEASGAYNEQFF. In DNA form, the CDR3 reads TGTGCCAGTAGTATAGAAGCTAGCGGGGCCTACAATGAGCAGTTCTTC. The gene calls are TRBV19 and TRBJ2-1; 9 bases are a match to TRBD2. With V trimmed by 0 bases and J by 2 bases, 2 bases remained unmatched. Germline V gives CDR1 LNHDA, CDR2 SQIVND (reference sequence). The length of the CDR3 is 16 residues.